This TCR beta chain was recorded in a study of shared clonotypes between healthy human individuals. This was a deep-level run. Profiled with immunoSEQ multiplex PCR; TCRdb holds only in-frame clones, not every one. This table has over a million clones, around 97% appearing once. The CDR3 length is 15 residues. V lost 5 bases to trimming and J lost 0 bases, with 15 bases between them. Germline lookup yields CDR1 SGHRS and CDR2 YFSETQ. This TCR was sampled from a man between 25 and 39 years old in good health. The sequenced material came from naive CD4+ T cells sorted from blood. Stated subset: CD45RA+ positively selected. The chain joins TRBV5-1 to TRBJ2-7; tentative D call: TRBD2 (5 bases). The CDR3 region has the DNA TGCGCCAGCAGTCCCCCTGGTCGGGGCTCCTACGAGCAGTACTTC. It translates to CASSPPGRGSYEQYF.